The entry below describes one TCR beta chain. Its specific antigen is unknown. There are no base qualities to consult, and no much larger clone falls within one base. The method was RT-PCR. TCRdb records Illumina HiSeq 2500 as the sequencer. The raw public data were reprocessed by TCRdb itself: fastp quality trimming at Q25, MiXCR clonotype calling, in-frame beta chains only. Under each unique CDR3 protein, matching rows form one entry showing the most common genes and DNA. This sample holds more than 450,000 distinct CDR3 sequences; 7.6% were observed only once. The top ten clones comprise 13% of the sample. The data derive from a study of response to subunit inactivated influenza vaccine listed by TCRdb under 2018. For the wider study: Deep quantitative T cell receptor repertoire profiling was used in the study to track responses to a trivalent subunit inactivated influenza vaccine. General study outcomes and caveats: It was suggested by the authors that each seasonal influenza vaccination may recruit only a limited number of new T cells.

The germline V and J ends show losses of 3 bases and 0 bases respectively, and no gene match explains 12 bases of the junction. CDR1 and CDR2 are read off the germline V gene (reference sequence) as MNHEY and SMNVEV. CDR3 length: 19 amino acids, cysteine to phenylalanine. This entry keeps only the CDR3 DNA: 57 bases, framed from base 1. Sequencing was performed on PBMCs from blood, taken about 23 months after vaccination. Rearrangement joined TRBV27 to TRBJ1-5, with 9 bases matching TRBD1. This TCR was recovered from a man aged 45 to 70 who received an inactivated influenza vaccine. Donor details come from another sample of the same person, matched by shared clones. The DNA sequence is TGTGCCAGCAGTTTCCTGGGACAGGGTAACCCTTATAGCAATCAGCCCCAGCATTTT. Translated, this is CASSFLGQGNPYSNQPQHF.